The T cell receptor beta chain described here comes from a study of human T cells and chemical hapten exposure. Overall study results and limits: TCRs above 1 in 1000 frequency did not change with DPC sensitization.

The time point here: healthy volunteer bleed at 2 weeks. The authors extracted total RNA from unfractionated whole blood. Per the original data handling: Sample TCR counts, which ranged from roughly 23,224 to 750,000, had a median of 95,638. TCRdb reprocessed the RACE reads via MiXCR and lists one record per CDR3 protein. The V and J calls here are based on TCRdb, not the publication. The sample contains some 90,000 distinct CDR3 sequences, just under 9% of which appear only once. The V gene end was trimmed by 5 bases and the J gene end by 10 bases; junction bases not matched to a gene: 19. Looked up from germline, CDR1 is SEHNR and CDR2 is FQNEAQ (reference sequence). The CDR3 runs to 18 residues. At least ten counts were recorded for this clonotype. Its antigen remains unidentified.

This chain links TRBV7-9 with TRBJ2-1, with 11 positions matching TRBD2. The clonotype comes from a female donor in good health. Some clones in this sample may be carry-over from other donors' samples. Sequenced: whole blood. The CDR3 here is CASSPGLAGIRPSWEQFF. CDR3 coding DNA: TGTGCCAGCAGCCCAGGACTAGCGGGCATCAGGCCATCGTGGGAGCAGTTCTTC.